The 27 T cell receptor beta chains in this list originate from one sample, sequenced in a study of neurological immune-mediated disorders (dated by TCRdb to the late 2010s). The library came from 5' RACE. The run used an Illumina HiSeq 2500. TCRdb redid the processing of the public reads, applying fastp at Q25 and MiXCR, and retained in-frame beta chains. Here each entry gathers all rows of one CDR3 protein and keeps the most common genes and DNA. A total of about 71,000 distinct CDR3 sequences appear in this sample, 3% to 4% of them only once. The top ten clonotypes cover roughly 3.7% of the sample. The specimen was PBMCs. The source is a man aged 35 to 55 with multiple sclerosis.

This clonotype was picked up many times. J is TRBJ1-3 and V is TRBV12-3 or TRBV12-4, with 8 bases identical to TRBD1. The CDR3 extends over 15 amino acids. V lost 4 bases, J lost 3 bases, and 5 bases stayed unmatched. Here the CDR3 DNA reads TGTGCCAGCAGTTCAGGGGGCGCTTATGGAAACACCATATATTTT. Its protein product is CASSSGGAYGNTIYF.

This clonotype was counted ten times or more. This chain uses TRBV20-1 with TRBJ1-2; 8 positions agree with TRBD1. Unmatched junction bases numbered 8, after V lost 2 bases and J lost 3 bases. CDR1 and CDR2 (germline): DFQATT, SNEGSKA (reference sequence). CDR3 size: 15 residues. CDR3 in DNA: TGCAGTGCTAGACTACAGGGGGTCGATGACTATGGCTACACCTTC. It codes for CSARLQGVDDYGYTF.

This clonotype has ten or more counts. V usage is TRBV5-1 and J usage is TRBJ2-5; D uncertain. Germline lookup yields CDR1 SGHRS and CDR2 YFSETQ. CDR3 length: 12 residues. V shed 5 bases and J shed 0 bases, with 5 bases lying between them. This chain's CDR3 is CASREDQETQYF. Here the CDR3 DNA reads TGCGCCAGCAGGGAAGACCAAGAGACCCAGTACTTC.

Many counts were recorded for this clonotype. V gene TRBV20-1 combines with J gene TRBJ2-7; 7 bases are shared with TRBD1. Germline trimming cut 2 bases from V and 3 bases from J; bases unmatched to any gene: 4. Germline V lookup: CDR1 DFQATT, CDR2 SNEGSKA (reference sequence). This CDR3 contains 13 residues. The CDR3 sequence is CSARPRDSYEQYF. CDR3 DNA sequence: TGCAGTGCTAGACCCCGGGACAGCTACGAGCAGTACTTC.

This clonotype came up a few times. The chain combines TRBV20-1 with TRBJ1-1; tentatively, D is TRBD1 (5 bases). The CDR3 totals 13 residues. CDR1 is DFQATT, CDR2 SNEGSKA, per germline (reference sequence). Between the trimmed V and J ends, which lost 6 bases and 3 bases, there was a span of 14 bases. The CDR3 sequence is CSAAPDTYTEAFF. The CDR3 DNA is TGCAGTGCCGCCCCGGACACCTACACTGAAGCTTTCTTT.

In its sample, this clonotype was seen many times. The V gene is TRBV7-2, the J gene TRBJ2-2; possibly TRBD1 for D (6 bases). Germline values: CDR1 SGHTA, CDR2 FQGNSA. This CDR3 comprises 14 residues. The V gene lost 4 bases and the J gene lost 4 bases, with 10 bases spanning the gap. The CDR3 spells CASSYDRLTGELFF. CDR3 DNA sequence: TGTGCCAGCAGCTATGACAGGCTCACCGGGGAGCTGTTTTTT.

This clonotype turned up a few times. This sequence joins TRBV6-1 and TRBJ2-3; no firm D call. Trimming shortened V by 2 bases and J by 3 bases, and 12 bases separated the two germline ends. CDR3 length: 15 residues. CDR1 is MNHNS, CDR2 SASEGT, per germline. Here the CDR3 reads CASSEIRSETDTQYF. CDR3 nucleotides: TGTGCCAGCAGTGAAATAAGGAGCGAAACAGATACGCAGTATTTT.

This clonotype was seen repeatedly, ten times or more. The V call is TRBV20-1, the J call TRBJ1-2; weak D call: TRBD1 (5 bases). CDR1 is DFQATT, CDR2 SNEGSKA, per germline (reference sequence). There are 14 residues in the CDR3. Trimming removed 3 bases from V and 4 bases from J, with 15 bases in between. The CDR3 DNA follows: TGCAGTGCTAGTACCGAGGGGTATGCCTATGGCTACACCTTC. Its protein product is CSASTEGYAYGYTF.

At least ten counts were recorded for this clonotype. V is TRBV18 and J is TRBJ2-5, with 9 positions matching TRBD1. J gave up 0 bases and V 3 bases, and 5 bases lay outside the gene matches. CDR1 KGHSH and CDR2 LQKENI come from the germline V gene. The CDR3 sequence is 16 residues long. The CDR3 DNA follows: TGTGCCAGCTCACCCTACGGGACAGGGAACCAAGAGACCCAGTACTTC. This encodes CASSPYGTGNQETQYF.

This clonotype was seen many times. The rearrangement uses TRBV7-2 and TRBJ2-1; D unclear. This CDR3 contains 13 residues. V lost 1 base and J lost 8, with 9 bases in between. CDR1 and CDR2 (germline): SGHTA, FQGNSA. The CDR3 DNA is TGTGCCAGCAGCTTAGGCGCGAGGTATGAGCAGTTCTTC. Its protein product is CASSLGARYEQFF.

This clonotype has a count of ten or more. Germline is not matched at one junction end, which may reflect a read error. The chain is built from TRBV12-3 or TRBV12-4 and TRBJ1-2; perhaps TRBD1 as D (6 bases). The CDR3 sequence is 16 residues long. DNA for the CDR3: TGTGCCAGCAGTCTAGCTACGGGACACCCTAACTATGGCTACACCTTC. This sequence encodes CASSLATGHPNYGYTF.

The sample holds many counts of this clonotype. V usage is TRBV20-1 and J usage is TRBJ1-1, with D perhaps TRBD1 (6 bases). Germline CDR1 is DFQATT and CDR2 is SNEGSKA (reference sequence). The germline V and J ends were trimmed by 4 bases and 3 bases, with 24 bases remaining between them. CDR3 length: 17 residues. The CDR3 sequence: CSAIPAKVGGTHTEAFF. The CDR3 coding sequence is TGCAGTGCTATCCCTGCCAAGGTAGGGGGGACGCACACTGAAGCTTTCTTT.

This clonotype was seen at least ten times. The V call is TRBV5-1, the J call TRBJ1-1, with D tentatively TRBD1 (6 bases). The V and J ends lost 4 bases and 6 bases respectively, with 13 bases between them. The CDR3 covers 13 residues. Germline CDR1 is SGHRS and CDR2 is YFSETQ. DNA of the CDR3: TGCGCCAGCAGCCCTGGACAGTCGGCTGAAGCTTTCTTT. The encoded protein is CASSPGQSAEAFF.

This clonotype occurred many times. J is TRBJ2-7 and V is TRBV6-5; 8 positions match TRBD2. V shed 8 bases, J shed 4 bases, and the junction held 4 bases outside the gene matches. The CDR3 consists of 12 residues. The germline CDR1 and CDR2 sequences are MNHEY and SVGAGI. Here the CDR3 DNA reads TGTGCCAGCGGTAGCGGGAAATACGAGCAGTACTTC. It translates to CASGSGKYEQYF.

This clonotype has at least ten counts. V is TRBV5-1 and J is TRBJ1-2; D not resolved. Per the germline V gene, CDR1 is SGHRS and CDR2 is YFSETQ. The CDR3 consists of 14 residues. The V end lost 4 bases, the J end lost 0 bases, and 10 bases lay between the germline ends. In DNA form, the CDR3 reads TGCGCCAGCAGCGAAACCAACTCTAACTATGGCTACACCTTC. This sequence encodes CASSETNSNYGYTF.

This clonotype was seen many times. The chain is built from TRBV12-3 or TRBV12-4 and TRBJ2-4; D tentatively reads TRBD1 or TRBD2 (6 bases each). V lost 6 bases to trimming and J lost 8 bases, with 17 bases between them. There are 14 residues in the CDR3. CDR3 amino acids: CASSGTPAGHIQYF. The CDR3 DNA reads TGTGCCAGCAGCGGGACACCGGCGGGGCACATTCAGTACTTC.

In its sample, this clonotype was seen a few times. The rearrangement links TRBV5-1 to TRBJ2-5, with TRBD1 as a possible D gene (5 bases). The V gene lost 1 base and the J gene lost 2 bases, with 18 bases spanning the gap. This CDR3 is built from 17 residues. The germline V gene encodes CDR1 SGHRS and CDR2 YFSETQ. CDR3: CASSLSRTHPGQETQYF. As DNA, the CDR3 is TGCGCCAGCAGCTTGTCCAGGACCCATCCAGGGCAAGAGACCCAGTACTTC.

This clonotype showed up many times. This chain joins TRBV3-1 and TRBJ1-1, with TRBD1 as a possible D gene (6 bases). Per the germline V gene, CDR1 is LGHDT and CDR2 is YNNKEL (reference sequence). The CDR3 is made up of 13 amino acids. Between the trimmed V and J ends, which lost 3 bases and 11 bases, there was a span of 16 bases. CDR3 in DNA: TGTGCCAGCAGCCACCCGAAGGGGGGGGGGGCTTTCTTT. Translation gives CASSHPKGGGAFF.

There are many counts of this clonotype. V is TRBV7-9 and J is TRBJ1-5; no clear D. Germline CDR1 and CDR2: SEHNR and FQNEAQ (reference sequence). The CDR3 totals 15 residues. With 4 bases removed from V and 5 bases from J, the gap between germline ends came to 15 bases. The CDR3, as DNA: TGTGCCAGCAGCTCAAGCAATCCAGGTGATCAGCCCCAGCATTTT. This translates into CASSSSNPGDQPQHF.

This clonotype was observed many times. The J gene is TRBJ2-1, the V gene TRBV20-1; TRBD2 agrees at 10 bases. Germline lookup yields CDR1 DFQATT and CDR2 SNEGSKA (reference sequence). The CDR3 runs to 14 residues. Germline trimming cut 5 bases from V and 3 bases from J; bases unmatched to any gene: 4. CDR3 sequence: CSASSGRDYNEQFF. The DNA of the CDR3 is TGCAGTGCTTCGAGCGGGAGGGACTACAATGAGCAGTTCTTC.

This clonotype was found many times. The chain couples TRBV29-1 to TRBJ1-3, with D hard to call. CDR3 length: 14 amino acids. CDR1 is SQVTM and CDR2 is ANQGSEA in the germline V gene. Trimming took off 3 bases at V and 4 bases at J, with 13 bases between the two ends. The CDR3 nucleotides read TGCAGCGTTGACGGAGGAGCTATCGGAAACACCATATATTTT. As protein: CSVDGGAIGNTIYF.

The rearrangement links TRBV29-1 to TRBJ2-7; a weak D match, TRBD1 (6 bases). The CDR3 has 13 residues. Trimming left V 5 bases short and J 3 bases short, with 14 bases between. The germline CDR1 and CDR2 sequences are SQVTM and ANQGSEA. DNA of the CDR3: TGCAGCGTTCGTTCAGGGACAATCTACGAGCAGTACTTC. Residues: CSVRSGTIYEQYF.

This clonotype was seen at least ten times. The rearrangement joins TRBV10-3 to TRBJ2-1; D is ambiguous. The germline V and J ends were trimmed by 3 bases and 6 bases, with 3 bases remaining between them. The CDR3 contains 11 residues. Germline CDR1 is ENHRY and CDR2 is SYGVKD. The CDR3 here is CAISDLNEQFF. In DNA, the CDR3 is TGTGCCATCAGTGATCTCAATGAGCAGTTCTTC.

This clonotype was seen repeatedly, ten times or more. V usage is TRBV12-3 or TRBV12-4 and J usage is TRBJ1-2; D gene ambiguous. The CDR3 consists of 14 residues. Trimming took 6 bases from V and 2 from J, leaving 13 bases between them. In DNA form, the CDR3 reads TGTGCCAGCAGCTCCCCAGGTTTAAACTATGGCTACACCTTC. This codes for CASSSPGLNYGYTF.

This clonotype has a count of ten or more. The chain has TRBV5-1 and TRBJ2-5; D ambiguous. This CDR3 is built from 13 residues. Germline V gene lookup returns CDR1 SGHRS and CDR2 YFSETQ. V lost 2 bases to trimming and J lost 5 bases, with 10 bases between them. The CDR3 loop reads CASSFTLVETQYF. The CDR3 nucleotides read TGCGCCAGCAGCTTTACCCTTGTGGAGACCCAGTACTTC.

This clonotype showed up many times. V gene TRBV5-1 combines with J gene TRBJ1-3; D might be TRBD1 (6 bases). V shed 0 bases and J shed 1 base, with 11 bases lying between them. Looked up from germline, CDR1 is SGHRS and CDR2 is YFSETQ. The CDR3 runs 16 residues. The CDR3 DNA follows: TGCGCCAGCAGCTTGGACAGGGCGAGGTCTGGAAACACCATATATTTT. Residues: CASSLDRARSGNTIYF.

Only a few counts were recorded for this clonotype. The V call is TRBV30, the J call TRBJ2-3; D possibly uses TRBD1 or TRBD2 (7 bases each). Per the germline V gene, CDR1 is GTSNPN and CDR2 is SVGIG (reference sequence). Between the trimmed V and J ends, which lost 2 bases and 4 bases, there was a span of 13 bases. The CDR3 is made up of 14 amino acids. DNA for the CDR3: TGTGCCTGGAGTACAGGGGAGGGGGCAGATACGCAGTATTTT. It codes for CAWSTGEGADTQYF.